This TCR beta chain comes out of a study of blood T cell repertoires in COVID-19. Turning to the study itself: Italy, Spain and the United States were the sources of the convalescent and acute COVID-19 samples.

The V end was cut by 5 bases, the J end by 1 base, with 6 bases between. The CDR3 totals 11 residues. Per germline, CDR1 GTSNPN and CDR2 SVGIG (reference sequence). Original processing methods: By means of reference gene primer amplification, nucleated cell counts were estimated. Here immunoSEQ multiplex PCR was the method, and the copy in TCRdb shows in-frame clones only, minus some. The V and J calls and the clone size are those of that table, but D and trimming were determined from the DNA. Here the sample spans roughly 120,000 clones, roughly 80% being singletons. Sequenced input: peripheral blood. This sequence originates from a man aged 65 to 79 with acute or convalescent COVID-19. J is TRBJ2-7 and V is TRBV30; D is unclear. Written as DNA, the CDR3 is TGTGCCTGGGGGCGGTCCTACGAGCAGTACTTC. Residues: CAWGRSYEQYF.